The entry that follows covers one T cell receptor beta chain sequence. This entry belongs to a study of blood T cell repertoires in COVID-19. For the study at large: Acute and convalescent COVID-19 samples came from the United States, Italy and Spain. In each case, the material was cDNA or gDNA derived from T cells, B-cell-depleted T cells, or PBMCs.

Trimming left V 7 bases short and J 3 bases short, with 9 bases between. CDR1 and CDR2 (germline): ENHRY, SYGVKD. The length of the CDR3 is 12 residues. The authors' processing: Researchers report that nucleated cell counts were estimated from reference gene primer amplification. The table came from immunoSEQ multiplex PCR; TCRdb's copy has only in-frame clones and leaves some out. V and J calls plus clone size are reproduced from that table; the DNA served to infer D and trimming. The data hold some 40,000 clones, with roughly nine tenths observed a single time. Sequenced sample: peripheral blood. The V gene is TRBV10-3, the J gene TRBJ2-5, with a weak D call TRBD2 (5 bases). The clonotype was recovered from an older man with acute or convalescent COVID-19. In nucleotides, the CDR3 is TGTGCCATCAAGGAGGATAAAGAGACCCAGTACTTC. Protein product: CAIKEDKETQYF.